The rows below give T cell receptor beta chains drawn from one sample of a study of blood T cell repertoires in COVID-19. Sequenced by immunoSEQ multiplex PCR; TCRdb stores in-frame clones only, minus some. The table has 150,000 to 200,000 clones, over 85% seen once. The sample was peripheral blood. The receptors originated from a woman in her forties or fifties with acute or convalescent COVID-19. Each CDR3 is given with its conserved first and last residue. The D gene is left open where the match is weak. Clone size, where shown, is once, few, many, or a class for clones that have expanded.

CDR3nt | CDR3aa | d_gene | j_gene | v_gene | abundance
TGTGCCAGCAGCTTAGGGGGCATAGGTTTGGGGACAGGGTCCTACGAGCAGTACTTC | CASSLGGIGLGTGSYEQYF | TRBD1 | TRBJ2-7 | TRBV7-9 | .
TGTGCCAGCAGCGCGGGCGGCTCCCATTACGAGCAGTACTTC | CASSAGGSHYEQYF | . | TRBJ2-7 | TRBV7-8 | .
TGCGCCAGCAGCGGGACAGGGCAGCCCCAGCATTTT | CASSGTGQPQHF | TRBD1 | TRBJ1-5 | TRBV5-1 | .
TGTGCCAGCAGTCGACGCGGGACTAGCGGGGGAATCAACTTC | CASSRRGTSGGINF | TRBD2 | TRBJ2-5 | TRBV3-1/TRBV3-2 | .
TGCGCCAGCAGCCAAGAACAGACGGGAACCTATGGCTACACCTTC | CASSQEQTGTYGYTF | . | TRBJ1-2 | TRBV4-1 | .
TGTGCCAGTAGTGGGGCCACAGTAGATGGAAACACCATATATTTT | CASSGATVDGNTIYF | . | TRBJ1-3 | TRBV19 | .
TGTGCCAGCAGCTTAAGCGGGAGCTCCTACGAGCAGTACTTC | CASSLSGSSYEQYF | TRBD2 | TRBJ2-7 | TRBV7-9 | .
TGTGCCTGGAGTGGCGTTCAGGGGTATACCGGACGGGGAGATACGCAGTATTTT | CAWSGVQGYTGRGDTQYF | . | TRBJ2-3 | TRBV30 | once
TGTGCCAGCAGGGCGGGACCCTACTCCAAAAACATTCAGTACTTC | CASRAGPYSKNIQYF | . | TRBJ2-4 | TRBV2 | .
TGTGCCAGCTCACCAGCTTTCGGTGAGGCCAACGTCCTGACTTTC | CASSPAFGEANVLTF | . | TRBJ2-6 | TRBV18 | once
TGTGCCTGGAGTGTATGGGACAGGGGACTCCACGAGCAGTACTTC | CAWSVWDRGLHEQYF | TRBD1 | TRBJ2-7 | TRBV30 | once
TGTGCCAGCAGCTTCCAGGGCGGGAGTGGCTACACCTTC | CASSFQGGSGYTF | . | TRBJ1-2 | TRBV7-3 | .
TGTGCCAGCAGCCAAGGGAGAACCAGGGCCTCCTATGGCTACACCTTC | CASSQGRTRASYGYTF | . | TRBJ1-2 | TRBV3-1/TRBV3-2 | .
TGTGCCAGCATAACAGGGGGCGATAACACTGAAGCTTTCTTT | CASITGGDNTEAFF | TRBD1 | TRBJ1-1 | TRBV11-3 | .
TGTGCCACTCGACCTGGGGGGTTAGATACGCAGTATTTT | CATRPGGLDTQYF | . | TRBJ2-3 | TRBV5-6 | .
TGTGCCAGTAGTATTAGGGGAGGTGGAGCAGAAGAAGAGACCCAGTACTTC | CASSIRGGGAEEETQYF | . | TRBJ2-5 | TRBV19 | once
TGTGCCAGCAGCTTACTTCCTCGGCAGGTGACTAACTATGGCTACACCTTC | CASSLLPRQVTNYGYTF | . | TRBJ1-2 | TRBV7-9 | once